This note documents a single TCR beta chain sequence. This sample is part of a study of blood T cell repertoires in COVID-19. About the study: The study drew acute and convalescent COVID-19 samples from the United States, Italy and Spain.

Under the authors' procedure: Using reference gene primer amplification, nucleated cell counts were estimated. TCRdb's table, derived via immunoSEQ multiplex PCR, lists solely in-frame clones and lacks some. V, J and clone size derive from that table, while D and trimming were established from the DNA sequence. The sample includes over 200,000 clones, 85% of them seen just once. From germline, CDR1 is DFQATT and CDR2 SNEGSKA (reference sequence). This CDR3 region has 16 residues. V dropped 3 bases and J dropped 3; count of bases not matched to a gene: 11. Participant-given clinical history determined each cohort assignment.

The rearrangement links TRBV20-1 to TRBJ1-1, with 9 bases lining up with TRBD1. The sample was PBMCs or T cells enriched from blood (not recorded which). The source is a man between 40 and 49 years old who had recovered from COVID-19. Here the CDR3 reads CSASDIDRGIDTEAFF. As DNA, the CDR3 is TGCAGTGCTAGTGATATAGACAGGGGGATTGACACTGAAGCTTTCTTT.